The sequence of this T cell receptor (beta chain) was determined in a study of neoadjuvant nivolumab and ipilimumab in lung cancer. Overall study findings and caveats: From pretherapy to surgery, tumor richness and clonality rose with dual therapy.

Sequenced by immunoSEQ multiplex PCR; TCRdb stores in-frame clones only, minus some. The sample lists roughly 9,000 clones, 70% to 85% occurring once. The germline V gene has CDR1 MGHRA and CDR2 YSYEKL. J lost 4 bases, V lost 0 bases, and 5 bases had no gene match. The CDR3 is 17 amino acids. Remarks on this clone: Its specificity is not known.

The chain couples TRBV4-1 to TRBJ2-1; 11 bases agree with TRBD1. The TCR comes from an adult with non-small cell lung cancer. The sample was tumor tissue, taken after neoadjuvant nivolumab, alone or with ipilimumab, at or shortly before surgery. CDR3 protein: CASSQDPGQGGYNEQFF. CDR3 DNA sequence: TGCGCCAGCAGCCAAGATCCGGGACAGGGGGGATACAATGAGCAGTTCTTC.